One TCR beta chain is described in this entry. Its antigen remains unidentified. No quality values exist for individual bases; no much larger clone is one base distant. This specimen belongs to a study of cytomegalovirus exposure and HLA in healthy donors (dated by TCRdb to the late 2010s). For the study in its entirety: An earlier analysis of approximately 550 of the donors reported roughly 270 Gb of sequence data and around 120 million unique TCR beta sequences from about 200 million T cells. An early release covering 500 to 750 HLA-typed donors comprised about 320 gigabases of sequencing data and 85 million to 100 million unique TCR sequences. The genetic ancestry cluster associated with self-reported Caucasian donors included approximately 85% of the roughly 390 genotyped donors. The aim of the study was to test whether cataloging public T cell receptors could identify signatures of past pathogen exposure. The study profiled the T cell repertoires of 500 to 800 subjects by immunosequencing and related them to cytomegalovirus serostatus. In addition to the first cohort of around 670 subjects, a separate validation cohort of under 150 different subjects was used. High-throughput TCR immunosequencing, statistical association of individual TCRs with disease status, and machine learning were combined to predict cytomegalovirus infection status. In a later analysis, previously published TCR beta repertoires from roughly 710 donors were re-analyzed and high-resolution HLA genotyping was added so that TCR occurrence patterns could be studied. In the later analysis, no new phenotypic data were used to find candidate immune exposures; instead, reliance was placed on TCR beta sequences and their occurrence across donors. An earlier analysis of 587 of the donors applied high-throughput TCR beta sequencing to assess whether each TCR beta V gene segment acted as functional or pseudogenic. Donor age, sex, ethnicity and CMV serostatus were compiled together with the repertoire data. A later genetic analysis used genome-wide SNP genotypes for about 55% of the 666 donors, treating that subset as a discovery cohort. All discovery cohort repertoires had been generated on a single sequencing platform. Class I and class II HLA loci were covered by the typing at four-digit resolution. The number of donors typed differed by locus, with about 629-630 for A, B, C, DRB1 and DQB1, around 560 for DQA1, over 600 for DPA1, and some 470 for DPB1. A handful of DR-DQ haplotypes were treated as single units for association and clustering because of strong linkage in the cohort. Across some 400 genotyped donors of the cohort, an average of approximately 240,000 unique TCR beta nucleotide sequences per donor were sequenced, and roughly 20% of those sequences were non-productive. The full study reports these points: Compared with the roughly 670-donor mean, donors in an Asian-associated ancestry cluster had fewer N-insertions in productive TCRs, according to a later genetic analysis. Correlated functional status among segregating V segments might be attributable to linkage disequilibrium, but an unknown experimental factor could not be ruled out. It was suggested by the authors that the approach could potentially be generalized to other disease states and immunological phenotypes. A further reported finding was that TCR beta sequences accurately predicted the HLA-A and HLA-B alleles for most subjects in the first cohort. Some IMGT-functional V segments, including TRBV6-2 and TRBV6-3, could not be told apart with the 87-base-pair reads, so those segments were excluded. Because HLA typing was missing for some donors at each locus, association tests included only the typed subset. In the study, approximately 150 TCR beta chains were listed as associated with cytomegalovirus. The only immune exposure information available for the cohort was CMV serostatus. Roughly uniform sequencing depth across donors was assumed in presence/absence analyses, although this assumption may not hold. When HLA alleles, especially DR and DQ, strongly co-occurred, TCR associations were difficult to assign to individual alleles. An earlier analysis of around 500 of the donors showed that most TCR beta V segments appeared in productive rearrangements either about 87% or about 30% of the time, which broadly matched IMGT annotations. A group of highly shared sequence variants was considered likely to be a technical artifact of the sequencing pipeline. A few of the identified cytomegalovirus-associated TCR beta chains were confirmed in vitro to be specific for cytomegalovirus antigens. Cytomegalovirus status was reported to be diagnosed by the classifier with high specificity and sensitivity in both the original and validation cohorts. Because counts were too low, around 18 rarely observed V segments, including chromosome 9 orphons, were left out of the earlier analysis of 587 of the donors. In a later analysis, TCR association rates were found to vary across HLA loci, with the most associated TCRs seen for DRB1 alleles and the fewest for HLA-C alleles. A later analysis found that most CMV-associated TCR beta chains appeared HLA-restricted, with HLA associations seemingly driven largely by CMV exposure. An association between a missense DCLRE1C variant and V-gene and J-gene trimming of TCR beta chains was found in a later genetic analysis and replicated in an independent cohort. While some public TCRs were present in many individuals, most TCR sequences turned up only very rarely across donors. Only TCR beta chains were sequenced in this cohort, and the absence of alpha or paired-chain data limited detectable features. Several of the top co-occurrence clusters appeared to be linked to parvovirus B19, influenza, CMV and Epstein-Barr virus, according to a later analysis. Specific HLA alleles were associated with 18,000 or so TCR beta sequences at a false discovery rate of 0.05 in a later analysis. Compared with equally common non-associated chains, HLA-associated TCR beta chains in a later analysis were more clonally expanded and had lower generation probabilities.

The library was prepared using the immunoSEQ multiplex PCR assay. The multiplex PCR relied on a mix of 60 forward primers for TCR Vbeta segments and 13 reverse primers for TCR Jbeta segments. The CDR3 region of rearranged TCR beta genes was amplified from genomic DNA with a multiplex PCR assay. The amplified TCR beta libraries were sequenced on the Illumina HiSeq System as 87-base-pair reads. Regarding the original processing steps: In a later analysis, 77 million or so unique TCR beta chains were counted across the 500 to 700 repertoires, and roughly 11 million of these chains were shared by at least two donors. Raw reads were error-corrected and collapsed into unique sequences with a nearest-neighbor algorithm that merged closely related sequences to remove PCR and sequencing errors. Alignment of CDR3 sequences to IMGT reference sequences was used to assign V, D and J gene segments. For a sequence to be retained, a match of at least six nucleotides to both a V gene segment and a J gene segment was required. A rearrangement was called productive if the CDR3 had no stop codons and remained in frame with V and J, and every other rearrangement was called non-productive. Following IMGT convention, CDR3 was defined as the stretch from the second conserved V-encoded cysteine to the conserved J-encoded phenylalanine. Sequences without an unambiguous match to a single V gene segment were excluded from the earlier analysis of over 500 of the donors. An earlier analysis of some 610 of the donors called V segments functional above 56.7% productive rearrangements and segregating when the between-donor standard deviation exceeded 5%. To diagnose cytomegalovirus status from the catalog of TCR beta chain sequences, a statistical classification framework was built. In a later analysis, V and J genes were assigned by comparing TCR nucleotide sequences against IMGT/GENE-DB human TR gene sequences. Using the TCRdist pipeline, a later analysis assigned CDR3 sequences along with most-parsimonious VDJ recombination scenarios. In a later analysis, each TCR beta chain was defined by its CDR3 amino acid sequence together with its V-gene family, and reads lacking a unique V-gene family were excluded. In a later analysis, 450 to 600 highly shared, low-generation-probability nucleotide sequences were removed to address suspected cross-contamination and a sequencing artifact. In a later analysis, a clonal expansion index was calculated for each public chain from normalized within-repertoire ranks of inferred template counts. In a later analysis, generation probabilities were computed using a VDJ recombination model fitted to out-of-frame rearrangements, and the results were checked against IGoR. In a later analysis, hypergeometric tests were used to score TCR-TCR, TCR-HLA and TCR-CMV co-occurrence, with a repertoire-size bias correction applied to TCR pairs. In a later analysis, false discovery rates were estimated by permuting HLA or CMV assignments 20 times. In a later analysis, co-occurring TCRs were grouped using DBSCAN, and TCRdist sequence similarity was added for clustering within HLA-allele-positive subsets. Co-occurrence clustering excluded repertoires with fewer than 30,000 or more than 120,000 public chains, plus five with anomalous nucleotide sharing. Here the immuneACCESS table is served through TCRdb, limited to in-frame sequences with V and J called. Missing clones are a known gap in these copies; in checked studies unresolved V genes cover under half, and the rest lacks a known reason. That table gives V, J and clone size, and the DNA gave D and trimming. Recorded for this sample are some 110,000 clones; more than 65% of them occurred a single time. In total, the top ten clones hold 0.85% to 0.9% of the sample.

The cohort consisted of 666 healthy bone marrow donors. All cohort members were sampled while nominally healthy, although unrecorded immune exposures were likely present. The donor was CMV seronegative and belonged to the group of over 300 seronegative cohort members. A peripheral blood sample was provided by each donor, and peripheral blood mononuclear cells were used for TCR beta sequencing. The Qiagen DNeasy Blood Extraction Kit was used to extract genomic DNA from the blood cell samples. The junction shows trimming of 5 bases on V and 5 bases on J, plus 12 bases between the germline ends. CDR1 and CDR2, per the germline V gene (reference sequence), are SEHNR and FQNEAQ. The CDR3, cysteine through phenylalanine, is 13 amino acids long. Left in the record is the CDR3 DNA by itself, 39 bases read in frame from the first base.

Sequenced sample: PBMCs. The receptor's source is a woman in her twenties or thirties in good health and CMV-seronegative. The rearranged chain carries TRBV7-9 and TRBJ1-2; the D gene cannot be resolved reliably. Here the CDR3 is given as CASSPLTSYGYTF. DNA sequence: TGTGCCAGCAGCCCGCTTACGAGTTATGGCTACACCTTC.